The 21 T cell receptor beta chains below were found in one sample sequenced in a study of T-cell reconstitution after alpha-beta-depleted transplantation in children. During its preparation, the TCRbeta library received unique molecular identifiers. TCRdb ran MiXCR on the PCR reads and lists one entry per CDR3 protein. This table has fewer than 750,000 distinct CDR3 sequences, 20% to 25% appearing once. The sequencing here drew on PBMCs, mostly from graft donor cells, taken 360 days after TCRalphabeta/CD19-depleted stem cell transplant. These receptors were taken from a boy in the first two years of life who had a stem cell transplant for acute myeloid leukemia, so the T cells may come from the graft donor.

The chain links TRBV6-5 to TRBJ1-6, with 7 bases matching TRBD1. The CDR3 covers 18 residues. Germline CDR1 reads MNHEY; CDR2 reads SVGAGI. Trimming at V came to 0 bases and at J to 0 bases, leaving 5 bases not matched to a gene. The CDR3 nucleotides are TGTGCCAGCAGTTACTCGAGCGGGGACAGCTCCTATAATTCACCCCTCCACTTT. It translates to CASSYSSGDSSYNSPLHF.

The chain employs TRBV5-1 and TRBJ2-1; D is uncertain. CDR1 SGHRS and CDR2 YFSETQ come from the germline V gene. Trimming removed 7 bases at V and 0 bases at J, with 14 bases between. This CDR3 is built from 15 residues. The CDR3 DNA reads TGCGCCAGCCGCACTTCTCCCAGCTCCTACAATGAGCAGTTCTTC. Translation gives CASRTSPSSYNEQFF.

The chain joins TRBV20-1 to TRBJ2-3; 11 nucleotides match TRBD2. Germline trimming cut 3 bases from V and 2 bases from J; bases unmatched to any gene: 7. CDR3 length: 16 amino acids. The V gene's germline CDR1 is DFQATT and CDR2 SNEGSKA (reference sequence). CDR3 in amino acids: CSASPSGGPYTDTQYF. CDR3 bases: TGCAGTGCTAGCCCTAGCGGGGGGCCGTACACAGATACGCAGTATTTT.

The chain links TRBV6-5 to TRBJ2-2; D call uncertain. The CDR3 is 14 residues long. V was cut by 2 bases and J by 1 base, with 5 bases left in between. Looked up from germline, CDR1 is MNHEY and CDR2 is SVGAGI. In nucleotides, the CDR3 is TGTGCCAGCAGTTACCAGGAGAACACCGGGGAGCTGTTTTTT. Encoded protein: CASSYQENTGELFF.

The chain has TRBV9 and TRBJ2-2; D call uncertain. V was shortened by 0 bases and J by 2 bases, with 14 bases between the two germline ends. The CDR3 sequence is 17 residues long. From germline, CDR1 is SGDLS and CDR2 YYNGEE. The CDR3 spells CASSVATPGPNTGELFF. Written as DNA, the CDR3 is TGTGCCAGCAGCGTAGCCACACCGGGTCCAAACACCGGGGAGCTGTTTTTT.

The chain joins TRBV4-3 to TRBJ2-5; 15 nucleotides match TRBD2. The CDR3 spans 18 residues. CDR1 and CDR2 from the germline V gene are LGHNA and YSLEER. V gave up 0 bases and J gave up 4 bases; unmatched junction bases: 6. The CDR3 bases are TGCGCCAGCAGCCAAGATCTAGGGACTAGCGGGGGGCGAGAGACCCAGTACTTC. Amino acid sequence: CASSQDLGTSGGRETQYF.

CDR3 bases: TGTGCCAGCAGTGACCGGATTGGCTATGGCTACACCTTC. Its translation is CASSDRIGYGYTF. The V gene is TRBV12-3 or TRBV12-4, the J gene TRBJ1-2, with D unclear. The V and J ends lost 5 bases and 4 bases respectively, with 11 bases between them. The CDR3 contains 13 residues.

This clonotype was detected a few times. The chain uses TRBV20-1 and TRBJ2-7; 10 bases are a match to TRBD2. Germline V lookup: CDR1 DFQATT, CDR2 SNEGSKA (reference sequence). V shed 3 bases and J 2 bases; nucleotides not matched to a gene: 4. The CDR3 spans 14 residues. CDR3 nucleotides: TGCAGTGCTAGTCTAGCGGGGGCACCCTACGAGCAGTACGTC. This sequence encodes CSASLAGAPYEQYV.

This clonotype was counted only a few times. V usage is TRBV7-3 and J usage is TRBJ2-3, with D possibly TRBD1 on 5 matching bases. Trimming pared 0 bases from V and 1 base from J, leaving 11 bases between. The CDR3 consists of 16 residues. Germline lookup yields CDR1 SGHTA and CDR2 FQGTGA. CDR3 protein: CASSLTTAMGTDTQYF. The CDR3 nucleotides read TGTGCCAGCAGCTTAACGACAGCTATGGGCACAGATACGCAGTATTTT.

The V gene is TRBV3-1, the J gene TRBJ2-7, with 8 bases fitting TRBD2. Germline CDR1 reads LGHDT; CDR2 reads YNNKEL (reference sequence). This CDR3 has 19 amino acids. The J segment lost 1 base and the V segment lost 0 bases, leaving 14 bases of the junction unmatched. CDR3 residues: CASSQDQRGKKVSSYEQYF. The CDR3 nucleotides read TGTGCCAGCAGCCAAGACCAGCGGGGGAAAAAAGTTTCATCCTACGAGCAGTACTTC.

The V gene is TRBV20-1, the J gene TRBJ1-1; 11 bases map to TRBD1. The CDR3 has 12 amino acids. J lost 9 bases, V lost 3 bases, and 3 bases had no gene match. Germline V gene lookup returns CDR1 DFQATT and CDR2 SNEGSKA (reference sequence). CDR3 amino acids: CSARGQGGKAFF. The CDR3 nucleotides read TGCAGTGCTAGGGGACAGGGGGGAAAAGCTTTCTTT.

This clonotype was observed at least ten times. The rearrangement joins TRBV29-1 to TRBJ2-5, with D perhaps matching TRBD2 (5 bases). CDR1 SQVTM and CDR2 ANQGSEA come from the germline V gene. CDR3 length equals 13 residues. V shed 3 bases and J shed 0 bases, with 8 bases lying between them. CDR3 bases: TGCAGCGTTGATCCAGCGGACCAAGAGACCCAGTACTTC. It codes for CSVDPADQETQYF. The full variable domain, in which reference TRBV29-1 and TRBJ2-5 provide the parts outside the CDR3, is SAVISQKPSRDICQRGTSLTIQCQVDSQVTMMFWYRQQPGQSLTLIATANQGSEATYESGFVIDKFPISRPNLTFSTLTVSNMSPEDSSIYLCSVDPADQETQYFGPGTRLLVL.

This clonotype was observed a handful of times. This rearrangement joins TRBV12-3 or TRBV12-4 to TRBJ2-7, with unresolved D. Trimming removed 3 bases from V and 2 bases from J, with 11 bases in between. The CDR3 is made up of 14 amino acids. The CDR3: CASSLWDQPYEQYF. DNA for the CDR3: TGTGCCAGCAGTTTGTGGGATCAACCCTACGAGCAGTACTTC.

This clonotype appeared many times. The chain uses TRBV5-5 and TRBJ2-7; D not certain. Per the germline V gene, CDR1 is SGHKS and CDR2 is YYEKEE (reference sequence). Trimming removed 0 bases from V and 5 bases from J, with 9 bases in between. The CDR3 has 13 residues. CDR3 sequence: CASSLGSGHEQYV. CDR3 bases: TGTGCCAGCAGCTTGGGATCAGGCCACGAGCAGTACGTC.

The chain joins TRBV28 to TRBJ2-2; tentatively, D is TRBD1 (6 bases). The V end lost 4 bases, the J end lost 1 base, and 16 bases lay between the germline ends. The CDR3 has 17 residues. Germline CDR1 reads MDHEN; CDR2 reads SYDVKM. The CDR3 sequence: CASSSESGTKNTGELFF. For the CDR3, the DNA is TGTGCCAGCAGTTCCGAATCCGGGACAAAGAACACCGGGGAGCTGTTTTTT.

This clonotype was seen at least ten times. The rearrangement joins TRBV20-1 to TRBJ2-5; 12 nucleotides line up with TRBD2. Trimming took 6 bases from V and 6 from J; bases not matched to a gene: 14. Germline V gene lookup returns CDR1 DFQATT and CDR2 SNEGSKA (reference sequence). This CDR3 spans 16 amino acids. The CDR3 region has the DNA TGCAGTGCCCATCTAGCGGGGGGGCCCGGCGGCAAGACCCAGTACTTC. It is translated as CSAHLAGGPGGKTQYF.

The rearrangement uses TRBV12-3 or TRBV12-4 and TRBJ1-1; 7 nucleotides agree with TRBD1. The CDR3 extends over 15 amino acids. V shed 2 bases, J shed 7 bases, and the junction held 10 bases outside the gene matches. CDR3 sequence: CASSLRGQGTDEAFF. CDR3 nucleotide sequence: TGTGCCAGCAGTTTAAGAGGCCAGGGGACAGATGAAGCTTTCTTT.

The V call is TRBV28, the J call TRBJ2-2, with no clear D. Per the germline V gene, CDR1 is MDHEN and CDR2 is SYDVKM. V shed 3 bases and J shed 1 base, with 9 bases lying between them. This CDR3 has 15 residues. CDR3 nucleotides: TGTGCCAGCAGTTTTTCCCCGGGGAACACCGGGGAGCTGTTTTTT. Translation gives CASSFSPGNTGELFF.

This clonotype was seen repeatedly, ten times or more. The gene calls are TRBV20-1 and TRBJ1-6; tentatively, D is TRBD1 (5 bases). The V end was cut by 1 base, the J end by 8 bases, with 12 bases between. The CDR3 spans 14 residues. From germline, CDR1 is DFQATT and CDR2 SNEGSKA (reference sequence). The CDR3 is CSARGTGWDSPLHF. The CDR3 DNA reads TGCAGTGCTAGAGGTACAGGTTGGGATTCACCCCTCCACTTT.

A few counts support this clonotype. V gene TRBV28 combines with J gene TRBJ2-7; no clear D gene. This CDR3 has 11 amino acids. Germline V CDR1 and CDR2: MDHEN, SYDVKM. The ends were cut back, 8 bases at V and 1 base at J, with 6 bases in the middle. Here the CDR3 DNA reads TGTGCCAGCGGGGAATCCTACGAGCAGTACGTC. This translates into CASGESYEQYV.

This clonotype has a handful of counts. The rearrangement uses TRBV7-8 and TRBJ2-1; TRBD1 matches at 10 bases. V lost 2 bases to trimming and J lost 6 bases; unmatched junction nucleotides: 7. This CDR3 has 16 amino acids. Germline V gene sequence: CDR1 SGHVS, CDR2 FQNEAQ. The CDR3 is CASSLTRDRGTNEQFF. The CDR3 nucleotides read TGTGCCAGCAGCTTAACACGGGACAGGGGTACCAATGAGCAGTTCTTC.